A single T cell receptor beta chain is shown here with its context. Its target is unknown. The donors (healthy individuals) were bone marrow donors. This sample is part of a study of cytomegalovirus exposure and HLA in healthy donors. Findings of the study overall: In vitro data verified a few CMV-associated chains as specific for CMV antigens. Rates of TCR association differed by HLA locus in a later analysis, with DRB1 highest and HLA-C lowest.

The PCR used 60 Vbeta and 13 Jbeta primers. The method was immunoSEQ multiplex PCR; TCRdb's version includes in-frame clones alone and lacks a portion of them. The table includes roughly 200,000 clones, less than 85% detected once. The CDR3 loop spans 14 amino acids. V was cut by 4 bases and J by 0 bases, with 9 bases left in between. From germline, CDR1 is MNHEY and CDR2 SMNVEV (reference sequence). The rearrangement uses TRBV27 and TRBJ1-1; D is uncertain. The source is a girl between 5 and 17 years old in good health and CMV-seropositive. Sequencing input: PBMCs. CDR3 region: CASSSTVMNTEAFF. The CDR3 nucleotides read TGTGCCAGCAGTTCCACAGTCATGAACACTGAAGCTTTCTTT.